This T cell receptor beta chain originates from a study of cytotoxic CD8 clonotypes in ibrutinib-treated CLL. J lost 4 bases, V lost 5 bases, and 5 bases had no gene match. The CDR3 consists of 15 residues. Germline lookup yields CDR1 MNHNS and CDR2 SASEGT. Method: immunoSEQ multiplex PCR; TCRdb's copy keeps in-frame clones and lacks some. The sample holds fewer than 35,000 clones; 75% to 85% are singletons and the top ten take 7.5% to 9.5%. This receptor was taken from a human donor with chronic lymphocytic leukemia. The rearrangement links TRBV6-1 to TRBJ2-1, with TRBD2 matching 10 bases. The specimen was PBMCs, collected after 24 months of ibrutinib treatment. The CDR3 region is CASSKHSGGYNEQFF. CDR3 DNA sequence: TGTGCCAGCAGTAAACATAGCGGGGGGTACAATGAGCAGTTCTTC.